This entry lists 5 T cell receptor beta chains sequenced from one sample in a study of blood T cell repertoires in COVID-19. Some clones are missing from TCRdb's copy, which holds only in-frame ones; the method was immunoSEQ multiplex PCR. This table holds approximately 190,000 clones, around 84% found once. The sequenced sample was PBMCs or T cells enriched from blood (not recorded which). The receptors were gathered from a woman aged 25-40 years who had been exposed to COVID-19.

The chain combines TRBV30 with TRBJ1-1; D not certain. The CDR3 is 12 residues long. Trimming took off 2 bases at V and 10 bases at J, with 14 bases between the two ends. CDR1 and CDR2 (germline): GTSNPN, SVGIG (reference sequence). CDR3 nucleotides: TGTGCCTGGAGTCCCTCAGGATCAGGAGCTTTCTTT. Protein sequence: CAWSPSGSGAFF. The full variable domain, rest sourced from reference TRBV30 and TRBJ1-1, is SQTIHQWPATLVQPVGSPLSLECTVEGTSNPNLYWYRQAAGRGLQLLFYSVGIGQISSEVPQNLSASRPQDRQFILSSKKLLLSDSGFYLCAWSPSGSGAFFGQGTRLTVV.

This clone was found a few times. The chain couples TRBV6-6 to TRBJ1-1; no definite D call. V was shortened by 6 bases and J by 0 bases, with 29 bases between the two germline ends. The CDR3 has 20 residues. Germline V lookup: CDR1 MNHNY, CDR2 SVGAGI (reference sequence). In DNA, the CDR3 is TGTGCCAGCAGCGTAATCGGCTTTGACACCGGCGAGTTCATGAACACTGAAGCTTTCTTT. Protein product: CASSVIGFDTGEFMNTEAFF.

This clone was observed a single time. The genes are TRBV27 and TRBJ2-7, with unresolved D. V lost 6 bases to trimming and J lost 4 bases, with 13 bases between them. The CDR3 totals 13 residues. CDR1 MNHEY and CDR2 SMNVEV come from the germline V gene (reference sequence). CDR3 coding DNA: TGTGCCAGCAGCCCGCACGGAGAATACGAGCAGTACTTC. Translation gives CASSPHGEYEQYF.

J is TRBJ1-1 and V is TRBV9; 7 positions match TRBD1. Germline assignment: CDR1 SGDLS and CDR2 YYNGEE. V was clipped by 3 bases and J by 7 bases; unmatched bases: 6. The CDR3 sequence is 13 residues long. The CDR3 region is CASSAQGDREAFF. DNA for the CDR3: TGTGCCAGCAGCGCCCAGGGGGATCGTGAAGCTTTCTTT.

The J gene is TRBJ1-4, the V gene TRBV7-9, with D possibly matching TRBD1 (5 bases). CDR1 and CDR2 from the germline V gene are SEHNR and FQNEAQ (reference sequence). The CDR3 has 15 amino acids. Trimming stripped 5 bases from V and 6 bases from J, with 16 bases between. CDR3 coding DNA: TGTGCCAGCAGCCCCAACGGGGGTTTCGATGAAAAACTGTTTTTT. Protein product: CASSPNGGFDEKLFF. The entire variable domain, with the rest obtained from reference TRBV7-9 and TRBJ1-4, is as follows: DTGVSQNPRHKITKRGQNVTFRCDPISEHNRLYWYRQTLGQGPEFLTYFQNEAQLEKSRLLSDRFSAERPKGSFSTLEIQRTEQGDSAMYLCASSPNGGFDEKLFFGSGTQLSVL.